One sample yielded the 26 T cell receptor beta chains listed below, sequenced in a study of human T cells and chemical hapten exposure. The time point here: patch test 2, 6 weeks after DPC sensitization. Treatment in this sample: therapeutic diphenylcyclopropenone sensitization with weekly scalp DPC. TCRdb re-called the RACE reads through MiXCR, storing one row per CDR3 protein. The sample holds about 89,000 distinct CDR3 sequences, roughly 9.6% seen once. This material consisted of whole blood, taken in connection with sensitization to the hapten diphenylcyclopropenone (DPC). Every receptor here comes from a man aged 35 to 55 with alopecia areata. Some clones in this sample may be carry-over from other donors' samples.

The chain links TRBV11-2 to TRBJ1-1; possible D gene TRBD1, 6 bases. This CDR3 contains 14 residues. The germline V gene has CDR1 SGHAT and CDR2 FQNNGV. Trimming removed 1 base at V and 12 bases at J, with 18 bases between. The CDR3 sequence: CASSLGPGASGTFF. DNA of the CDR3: TGTGCCAGCAGCTTAGGCCCAGGGGCGAGTGGAACTTTCTTT.

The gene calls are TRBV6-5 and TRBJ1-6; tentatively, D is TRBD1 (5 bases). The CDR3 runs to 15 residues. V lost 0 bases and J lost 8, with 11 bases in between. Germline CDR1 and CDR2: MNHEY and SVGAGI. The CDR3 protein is CASSYSWQGDSPLHF. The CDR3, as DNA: TGTGCCAGCAGTTACTCTTGGCAGGGTGATTCACCCCTCCACTTT.

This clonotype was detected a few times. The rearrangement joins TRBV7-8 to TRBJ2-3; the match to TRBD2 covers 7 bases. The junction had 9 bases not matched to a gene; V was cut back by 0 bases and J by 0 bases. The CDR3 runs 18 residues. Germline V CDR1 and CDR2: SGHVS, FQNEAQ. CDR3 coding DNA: TGTGCCAGCAGCTTAGCTGGGGACTCTAGCGGTAGCACAGATACGCAGTATTTT. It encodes CASSLAGDSSGSTDTQYF.

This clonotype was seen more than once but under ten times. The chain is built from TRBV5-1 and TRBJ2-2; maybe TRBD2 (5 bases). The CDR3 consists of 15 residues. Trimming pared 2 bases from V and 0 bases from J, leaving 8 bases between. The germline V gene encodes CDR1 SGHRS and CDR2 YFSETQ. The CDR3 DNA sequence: TGCGCCAGCAGCTTCGGGATCCCGAACACCGGGGAGCTGTTTTTT. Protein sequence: CASSFGIPNTGELFF.

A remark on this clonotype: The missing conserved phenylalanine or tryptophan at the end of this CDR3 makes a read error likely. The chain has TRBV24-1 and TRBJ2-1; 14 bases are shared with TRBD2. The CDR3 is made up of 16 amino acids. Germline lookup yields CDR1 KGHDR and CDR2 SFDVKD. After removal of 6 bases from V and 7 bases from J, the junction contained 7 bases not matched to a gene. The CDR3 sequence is CATSFPGLAGVNEQFL. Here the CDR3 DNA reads TGTGCCACCAGTTTCCCGGGACTAGCGGGGGTGAATGAGCAGTTCTTA.

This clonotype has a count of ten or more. This CDR3 is CASTLLTYSNTGELFF. As DNA, the CDR3 is TGTGCCAGCACCCTATTGACCTATTCGAACACCGGGGAGCTGTTTTTT. The V call is TRBV3-1, the J call TRBJ2-2; D ambiguous. Looked up from germline, CDR1 is LGHDT and CDR2 is YNNKEL (reference sequence). The CDR3 has 16 residues. The germline V and J ends were trimmed by 7 bases and 0 bases, with 15 bases remaining between them.

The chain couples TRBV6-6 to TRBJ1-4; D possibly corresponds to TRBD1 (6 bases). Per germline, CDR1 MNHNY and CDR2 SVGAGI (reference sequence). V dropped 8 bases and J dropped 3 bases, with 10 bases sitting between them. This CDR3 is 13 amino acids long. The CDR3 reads CASEGQSNEKLFF. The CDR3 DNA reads TGTGCCAGCGAAGGACAGTCTAATGAAAAACTGTTTTTT.

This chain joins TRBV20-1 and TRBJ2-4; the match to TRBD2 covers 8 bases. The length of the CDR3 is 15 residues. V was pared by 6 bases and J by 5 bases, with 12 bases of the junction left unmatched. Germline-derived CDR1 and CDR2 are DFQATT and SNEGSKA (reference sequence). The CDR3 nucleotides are TGCAGTGCCGAGCCTACGCGGGAGGCGCAAAACATTCAGTACTTC. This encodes CSAEPTREAQNIQYF.

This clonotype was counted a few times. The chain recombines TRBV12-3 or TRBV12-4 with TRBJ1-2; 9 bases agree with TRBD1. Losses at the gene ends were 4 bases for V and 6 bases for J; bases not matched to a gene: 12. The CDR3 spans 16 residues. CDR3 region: CASSSTMRTGVDGYTF. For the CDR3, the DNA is TGTGCCAGCAGTTCAACTATGAGGACAGGGGTAGATGGCTACACCTTC.

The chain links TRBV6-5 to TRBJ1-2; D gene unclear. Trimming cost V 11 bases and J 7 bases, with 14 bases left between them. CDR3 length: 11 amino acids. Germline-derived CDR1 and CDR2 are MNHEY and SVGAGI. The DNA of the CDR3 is TGTGCCGTGAGGAGGGAGACTGGCTACACCTTC. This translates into CAVRRETGYTF.

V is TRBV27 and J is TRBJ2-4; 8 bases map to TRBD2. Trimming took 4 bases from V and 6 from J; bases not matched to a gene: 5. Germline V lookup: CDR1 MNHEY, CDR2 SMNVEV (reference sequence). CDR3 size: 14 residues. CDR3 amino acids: CASSSGLVGNIQYF. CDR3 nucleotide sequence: TGTGCCAGCAGTTCGGGACTAGTGGGAAACATTCAGTACTTC.

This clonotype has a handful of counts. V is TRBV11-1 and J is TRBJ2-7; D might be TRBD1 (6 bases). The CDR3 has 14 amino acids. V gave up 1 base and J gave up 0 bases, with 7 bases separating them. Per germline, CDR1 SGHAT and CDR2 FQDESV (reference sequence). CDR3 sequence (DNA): TGTGCCAGCAGCTTAGAGGACAGCTCCTACGAGCAGTACTTC. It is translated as CASSLEDSSYEQYF.

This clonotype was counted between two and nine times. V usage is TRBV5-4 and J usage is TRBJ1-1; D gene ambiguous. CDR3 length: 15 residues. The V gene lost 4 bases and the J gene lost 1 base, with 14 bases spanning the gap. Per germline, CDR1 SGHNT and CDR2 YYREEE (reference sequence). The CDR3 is CASSRSTGQNTEAFF. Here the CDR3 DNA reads TGTGCCAGCAGCCGATCCACGGGCCAGAACACTGAAGCTTTCTTT.

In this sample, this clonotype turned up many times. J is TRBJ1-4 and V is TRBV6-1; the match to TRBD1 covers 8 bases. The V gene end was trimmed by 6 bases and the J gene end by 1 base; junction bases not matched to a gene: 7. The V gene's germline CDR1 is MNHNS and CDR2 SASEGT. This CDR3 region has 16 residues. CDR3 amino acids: CASRGTGVGTNEKLFF. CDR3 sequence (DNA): TGTGCCAGCAGAGGGACAGGTGTGGGAACTAATGAAAAACTGTTTTTT.

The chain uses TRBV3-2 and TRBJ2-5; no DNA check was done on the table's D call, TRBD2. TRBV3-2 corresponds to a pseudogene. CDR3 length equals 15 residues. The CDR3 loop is CASSQDKTSKETQYF. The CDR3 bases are TGTGCCAGCAGCCAAGATAAAACTAGTAAAGAGACCCAGTACTTC.

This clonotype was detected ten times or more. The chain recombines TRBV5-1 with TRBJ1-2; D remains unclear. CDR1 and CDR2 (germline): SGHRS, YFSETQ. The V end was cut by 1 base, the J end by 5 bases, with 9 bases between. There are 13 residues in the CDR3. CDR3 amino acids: CASSLQEGYGYTF. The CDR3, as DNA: TGCGCCAGCAGCTTGCAGGAAGGGTATGGCTACACCTTC.

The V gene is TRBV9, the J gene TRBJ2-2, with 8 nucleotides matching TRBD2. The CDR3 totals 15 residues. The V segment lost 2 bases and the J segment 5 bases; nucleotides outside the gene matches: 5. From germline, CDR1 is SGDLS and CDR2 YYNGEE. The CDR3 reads CASSVAPGGTGELFF. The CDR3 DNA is TGTGCCAGCAGCGTGGCTCCGGGAGGGACCGGGGAGCTGTTTTTT.

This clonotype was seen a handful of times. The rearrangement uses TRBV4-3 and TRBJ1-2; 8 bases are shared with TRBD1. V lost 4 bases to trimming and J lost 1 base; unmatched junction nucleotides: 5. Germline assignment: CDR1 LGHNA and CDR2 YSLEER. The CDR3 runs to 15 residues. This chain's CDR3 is CASSPGQGGNYGYTF. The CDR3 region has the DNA TGCGCCAGCAGCCCAGGACAGGGCGGTAACTATGGCTACACCTTC.

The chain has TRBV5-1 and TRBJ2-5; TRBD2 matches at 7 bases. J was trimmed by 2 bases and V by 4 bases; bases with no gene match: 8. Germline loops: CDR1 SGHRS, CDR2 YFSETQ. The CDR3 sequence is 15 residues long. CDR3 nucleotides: TGCGCCAGCAGCCAGGGAGGCGGGGGACAAGAGACCCAGTACTTC. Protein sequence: CASSQGGGGQETQYF.

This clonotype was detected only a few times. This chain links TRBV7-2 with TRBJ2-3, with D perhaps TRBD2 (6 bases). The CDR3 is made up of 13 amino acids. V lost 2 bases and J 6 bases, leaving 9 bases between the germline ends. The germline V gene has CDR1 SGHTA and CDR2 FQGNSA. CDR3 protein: CASSLPSVDTQYF. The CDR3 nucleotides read TGTGCCAGCAGCTTACCTAGCGTGGATACGCAGTATTTT.

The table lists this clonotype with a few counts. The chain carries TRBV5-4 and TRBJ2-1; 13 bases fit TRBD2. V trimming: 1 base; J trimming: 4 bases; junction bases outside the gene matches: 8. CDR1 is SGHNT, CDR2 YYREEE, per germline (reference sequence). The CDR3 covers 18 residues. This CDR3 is CASSLSGLAGVGYNEQFF. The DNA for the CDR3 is TGTGCCAGCAGCTTGAGTGGACTAGCGGGAGTGGGTTACAATGAGCAGTTCTTC. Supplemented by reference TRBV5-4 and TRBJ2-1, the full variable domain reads ETGVTQSPTHLIKTRGQQVTLRCSSQSGHNTVSWYQQALGQGPQFIFQYYREEENGRGNFPPRFSGLQFPNYSSELNVNALELDDSALYLCASSLSGLAGVGYNEQFFGPGTRLTVL.

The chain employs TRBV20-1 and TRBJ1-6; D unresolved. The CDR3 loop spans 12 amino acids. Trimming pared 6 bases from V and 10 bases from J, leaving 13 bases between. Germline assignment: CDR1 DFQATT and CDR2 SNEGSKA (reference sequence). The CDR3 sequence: CSATLPPSPLHF. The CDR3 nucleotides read TGCAGTGCGACCCTTCCCCCCTCACCCCTCCACTTT.

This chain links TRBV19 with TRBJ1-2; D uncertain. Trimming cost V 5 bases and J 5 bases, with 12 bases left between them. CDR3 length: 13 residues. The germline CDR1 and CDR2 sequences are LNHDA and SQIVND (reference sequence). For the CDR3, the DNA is TGTGCCAGTAGTGTCTCTAGGATTTATGGCTACACCTTC. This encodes CASSVSRIYGYTF.

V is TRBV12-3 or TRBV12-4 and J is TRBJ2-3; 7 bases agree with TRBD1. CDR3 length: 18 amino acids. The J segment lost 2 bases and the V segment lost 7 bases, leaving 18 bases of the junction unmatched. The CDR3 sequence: CASTGRGSPGQYTDTQYF. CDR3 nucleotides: TGTGCCAGCACCGGTAGGGGATCCCCGGGACAGTACACAGATACGCAGTATTTT.

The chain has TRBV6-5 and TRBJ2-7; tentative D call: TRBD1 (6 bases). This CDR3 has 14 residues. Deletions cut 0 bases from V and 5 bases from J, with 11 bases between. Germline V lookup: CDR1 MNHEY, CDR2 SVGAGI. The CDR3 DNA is TGTGCCAGCAGTTACTCCGTCTGGGGGCACGAGCAGTACTTC. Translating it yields CASSYSVWGHEQYF.

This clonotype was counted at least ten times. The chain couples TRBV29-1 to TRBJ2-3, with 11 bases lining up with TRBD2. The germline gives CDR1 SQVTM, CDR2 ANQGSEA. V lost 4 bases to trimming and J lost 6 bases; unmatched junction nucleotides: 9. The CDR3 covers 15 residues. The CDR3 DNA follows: TGCAGCGTTGCAAGGACTAGCGGGCGGAGGGATACGCAGTATTTT. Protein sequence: CSVARTSGRRDTQYF.